The 8 T cell receptor beta chains listed next were all sequenced from one sample in a study of blood T cell repertoires in COVID-19. Profiling relied on immunoSEQ multiplex PCR, and the TCRdb table lists in-frame clones only, not all of them. The sample contains about 370,000 clones, nearly 90% of which appear only once. What was sequenced was PBMCs or T cells enriched from blood (not recorded which). All receptors derive from a woman aged 25 to 39 who had recovered from COVID-19.

The chain carries TRBV7-2 and TRBJ1-2, with 8 bases identical to TRBD1. The V gene end was trimmed by 1 base and the J gene end by 0 bases; junction bases not matched to a gene: 7. CDR1 and CDR2 from the germline V gene are SGHTA and FQGNSA. This CDR3 has 17 amino acids. CDR3 coding DNA: TGTGCCAGCAGCTTAGTGGGACAGGTTACTGCTAACTATGGCTACACCTTC. Encoded protein: CASSLVGQVTANYGYTF.

The chain links TRBV19 to TRBJ1-6, with TRBD1 as a possible D gene (6 bases). This CDR3 contains 14 residues. From germline, CDR1 is LNHDA and CDR2 SQIVND (reference sequence). With 3 bases removed from V and 10 bases from J, the gap between germline ends came to 13 bases. CDR3 nucleotides: TGTGCCAGTAGTATTGGTACAGGGTACTCACCCCTCCACTTT. It encodes CASSIGTGYSPLHF.

In this sample, this clone turned up once. This chain uses TRBV12-3 or TRBV12-4 with TRBJ2-7; no firm D call. Trimming cost V 2 bases and J 0 bases, with 5 bases left between them. The CDR3 spans 13 residues. The CDR3 sequence: CASSLRSSYEQYF. CDR3 in DNA: TGTGCCAGCAGTTTACGGTCCTCCTACGAGCAGTACTTC.

This chain connects TRBV11-2 to TRBJ2-7; 13 bases map to TRBD2. The CDR3 extends over 15 amino acids. V lost 5 bases to trimming and J lost 5 bases; unmatched junction nucleotides: 6. Germline V gene sequence: CDR1 SGHAT, CDR2 FQNNGV. The CDR3 DNA reads as TGTGCCAGCAGCCTGAGAGGACTAGCGGGAGACGAGCAGTACTTC. It is translated as CASSLRGLAGDEQYF.

This clone was seen once. The J gene is TRBJ1-1, the V gene TRBV11-2; no definite D call. Germline V CDR1 and CDR2: SGHAT, FQNNGV. This CDR3 contains 15 residues. The V end was cut by 1 base, the J end by 5 bases, with 14 bases between. The CDR3 bases are TGTGCCAGCAGCTTAGTGGGAGGCACTTGGACTGAAGCTTTCTTT. Translated: CASSLVGGTWTEAFF.

The chain has TRBV4-2 and TRBJ2-1; 9 bases are shared with TRBD1. The CDR3 extends over 14 amino acids. Losses at the gene ends were 4 bases for V and 8 bases for J; bases not matched to a gene: 6. CDR1 is LGHNA, CDR2 YNFKEQ, per germline. CDR3 in amino acids: CASSLRTGAYEQFF. The CDR3 bases are TGTGCCAGCAGCCTTCGGACAGGGGCGTATGAGCAGTTCTTC.

The chain has TRBV19 and TRBJ1-3; D remains unclear. Germline CDR1 is LNHDA and CDR2 is SQIVND (reference sequence). CDR3 size: 13 residues. The V gene lost 3 bases and the J gene lost 4 bases, with 7 bases spanning the gap. The CDR3 nucleotides read TGTGCCAGTAGTATCTCCAGGGGAAACACCATATATTTT. This gives the protein CASSISRGNTIYF.

The chain carries TRBV5-6 and TRBJ2-1; D is unresolved. Germline loops: CDR1 SGHDT, CDR2 YYEEEE. The germline V and J ends were trimmed by 3 bases and 6 bases, with 7 bases remaining between them. The CDR3 consists of 12 residues. The CDR3 is CASSSPSNEQFF. The CDR3 DNA reads TGTGCCAGCAGCTCTCCTTCCAATGAGCAGTTCTTC.